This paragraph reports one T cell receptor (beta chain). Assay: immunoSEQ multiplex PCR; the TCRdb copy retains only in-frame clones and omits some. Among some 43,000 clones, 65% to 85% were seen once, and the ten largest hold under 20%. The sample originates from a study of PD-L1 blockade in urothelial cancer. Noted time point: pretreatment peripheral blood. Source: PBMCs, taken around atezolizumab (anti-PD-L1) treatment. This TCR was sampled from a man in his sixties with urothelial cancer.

CDR3 protein: CASSPAGYGYTF. The CDR3 coding sequence is TGTGCCAGTAGTCCCGCAGGCTATGGCTACACCTTC. The V call is TRBV19, the J call TRBJ1-2; D call uncertain. Trimming stripped 5 bases from V and 4 bases from J, with 8 bases between. The CDR3 covers 12 residues. Germline-derived CDR1 and CDR2 are LNHDA and SQIVND (reference sequence).